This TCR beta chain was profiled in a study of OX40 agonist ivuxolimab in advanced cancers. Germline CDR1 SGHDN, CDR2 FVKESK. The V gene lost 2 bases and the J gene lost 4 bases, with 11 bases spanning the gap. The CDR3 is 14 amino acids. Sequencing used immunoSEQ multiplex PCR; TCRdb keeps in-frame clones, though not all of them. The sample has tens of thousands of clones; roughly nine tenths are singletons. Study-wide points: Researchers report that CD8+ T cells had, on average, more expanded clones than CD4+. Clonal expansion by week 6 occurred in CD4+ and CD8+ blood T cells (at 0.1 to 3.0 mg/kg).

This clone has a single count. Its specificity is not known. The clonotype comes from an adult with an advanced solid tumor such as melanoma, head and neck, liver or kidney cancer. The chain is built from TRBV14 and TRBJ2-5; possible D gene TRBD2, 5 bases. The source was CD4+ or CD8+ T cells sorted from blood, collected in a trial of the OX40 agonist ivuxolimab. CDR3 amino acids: CASSQRGKGETQYF. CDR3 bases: TGTGCCAGCAGCCAACGAGGGAAAGGAGAGACCCAGTACTTC.